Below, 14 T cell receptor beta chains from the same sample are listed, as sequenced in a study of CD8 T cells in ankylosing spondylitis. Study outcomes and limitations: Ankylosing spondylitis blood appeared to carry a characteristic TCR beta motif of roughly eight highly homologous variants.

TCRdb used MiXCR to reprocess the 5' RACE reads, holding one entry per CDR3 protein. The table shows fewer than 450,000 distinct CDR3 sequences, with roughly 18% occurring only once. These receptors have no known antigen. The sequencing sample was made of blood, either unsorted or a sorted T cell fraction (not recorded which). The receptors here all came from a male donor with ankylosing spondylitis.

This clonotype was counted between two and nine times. The CDR3 spells CSAPGTGTTGELFF. In DNA form, the CDR3 reads TGCAGTGCTCCCGGGACAGGGACCACCGGGGAGCTGTTTTTT. This chain links TRBV20-1 with TRBJ2-2, with 9 nucleotides matching TRBD1. Germline values: CDR1 DFQATT, CDR2 SNEGSKA (reference sequence). With V trimmed by 5 bases and J by 4 bases, 5 bases remained unmatched. This CDR3 contains 14 residues.

The CDR3 spells CASGTGSVATPLHF. CDR3 sequence (DNA): TGTGCCAGTGGGACGGGTTCGGTCGCTACCCCCCTCCACTTT. The rearrangement joins TRBV27 to TRBJ1-6, with D tentatively TRBD1 (5 bases). V lost 9 bases to trimming and J lost 13 bases, with 22 bases between them. The CDR3 extends over 14 amino acids. In germline, CDR1 is MNHEY, CDR2 SMNVEV (reference sequence).

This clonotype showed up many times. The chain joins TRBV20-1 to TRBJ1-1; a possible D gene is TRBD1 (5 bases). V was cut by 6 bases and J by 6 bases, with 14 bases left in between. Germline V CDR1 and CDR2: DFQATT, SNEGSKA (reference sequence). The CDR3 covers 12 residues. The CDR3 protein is CSANRVGAEAFF. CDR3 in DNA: TGCAGTGCAAATCGGGTGGGGGCTGAAGCTTTCTTT.

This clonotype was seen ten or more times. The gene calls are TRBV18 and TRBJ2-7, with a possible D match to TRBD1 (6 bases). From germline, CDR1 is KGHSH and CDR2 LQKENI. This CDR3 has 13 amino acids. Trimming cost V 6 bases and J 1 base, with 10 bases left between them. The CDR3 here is CASSITGSYEQYF. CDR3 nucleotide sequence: TGTGCCAGCTCTATTACAGGGTCCTACGAGCAGTACTTC.

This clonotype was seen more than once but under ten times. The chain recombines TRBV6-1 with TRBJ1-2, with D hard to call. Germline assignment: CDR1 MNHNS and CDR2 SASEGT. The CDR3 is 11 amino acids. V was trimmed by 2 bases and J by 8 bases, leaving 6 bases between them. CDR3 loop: CASSEHEGYTF. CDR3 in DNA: TGTGCCAGCAGTGAACACGAGGGCTACACCTTC.

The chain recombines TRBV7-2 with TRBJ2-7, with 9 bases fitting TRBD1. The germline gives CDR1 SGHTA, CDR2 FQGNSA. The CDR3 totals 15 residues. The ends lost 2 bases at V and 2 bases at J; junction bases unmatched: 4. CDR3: CASSLRDRDTYEQYF. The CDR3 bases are TGTGCCAGCAGCTTAAGGGACAGGGATACCTACGAGCAGTACTTC.

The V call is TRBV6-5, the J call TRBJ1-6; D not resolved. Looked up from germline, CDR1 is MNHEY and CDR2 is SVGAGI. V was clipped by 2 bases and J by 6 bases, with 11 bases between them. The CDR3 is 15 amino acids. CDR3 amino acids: CASSYKRQRNSPLHF. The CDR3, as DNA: TGTGCCAGCAGTTACAAGCGACAACGTAATTCACCCCTCCACTTT.

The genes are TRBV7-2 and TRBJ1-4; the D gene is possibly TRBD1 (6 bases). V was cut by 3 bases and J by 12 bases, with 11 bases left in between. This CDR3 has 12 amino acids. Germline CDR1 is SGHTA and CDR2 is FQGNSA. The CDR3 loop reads CASSFYEGELFF. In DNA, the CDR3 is TGTGCCAGCAGCTTCTACGAGGGGGAACTGTTTTTT.

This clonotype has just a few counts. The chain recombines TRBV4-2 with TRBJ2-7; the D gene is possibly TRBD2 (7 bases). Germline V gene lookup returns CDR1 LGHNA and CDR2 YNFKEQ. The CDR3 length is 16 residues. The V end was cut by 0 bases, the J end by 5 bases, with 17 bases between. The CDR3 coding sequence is TGTGCCAGCAGCCAAGAGACAGGACTAGGAAGGGACGAGCAGTACTTC. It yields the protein CASSQETGLGRDEQYF.

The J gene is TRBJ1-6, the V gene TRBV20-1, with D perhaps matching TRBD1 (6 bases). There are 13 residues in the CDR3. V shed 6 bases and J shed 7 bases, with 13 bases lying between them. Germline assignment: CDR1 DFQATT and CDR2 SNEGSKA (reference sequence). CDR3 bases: TGCAGTGCCACCGGGACACCGAATTCACCCCTCCACTTT. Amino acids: CSATGTPNSPLHF.

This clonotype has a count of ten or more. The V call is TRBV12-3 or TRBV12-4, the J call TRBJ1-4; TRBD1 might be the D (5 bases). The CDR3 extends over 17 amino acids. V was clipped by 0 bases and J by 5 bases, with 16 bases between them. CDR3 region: CASSLAGRQKINEKLFF. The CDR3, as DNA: TGTGCCAGCAGTTTAGCTGGTAGACAGAAGATCAATGAAAAACTGTTTTTT.

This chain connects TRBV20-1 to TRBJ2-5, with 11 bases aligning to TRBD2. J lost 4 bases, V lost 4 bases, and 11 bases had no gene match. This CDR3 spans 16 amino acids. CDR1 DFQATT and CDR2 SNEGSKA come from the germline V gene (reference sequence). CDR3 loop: CSAKRGTGTSGETQYF. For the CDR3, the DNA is TGCAGTGCTAAAAGGGGGACCGGGACTAGCGGAGAGACCCAGTACTTC.

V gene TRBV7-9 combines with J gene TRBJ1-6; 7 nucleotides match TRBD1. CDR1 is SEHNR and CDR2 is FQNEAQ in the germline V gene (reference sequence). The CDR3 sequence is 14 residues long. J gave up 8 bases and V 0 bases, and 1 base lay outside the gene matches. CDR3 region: CASSLATGDSPLHF. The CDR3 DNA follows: TGTGCCAGCAGCTTAGCTACAGGGGATTCACCCCTCCACTTT.

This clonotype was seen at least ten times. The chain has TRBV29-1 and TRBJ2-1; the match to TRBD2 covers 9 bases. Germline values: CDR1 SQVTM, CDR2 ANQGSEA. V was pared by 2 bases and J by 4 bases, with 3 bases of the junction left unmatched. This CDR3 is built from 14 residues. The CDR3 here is CSVERLAGYNEQFF. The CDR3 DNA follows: TGCAGCGTTGAAAGGCTAGCGGGGTACAATGAGCAGTTCTTC.